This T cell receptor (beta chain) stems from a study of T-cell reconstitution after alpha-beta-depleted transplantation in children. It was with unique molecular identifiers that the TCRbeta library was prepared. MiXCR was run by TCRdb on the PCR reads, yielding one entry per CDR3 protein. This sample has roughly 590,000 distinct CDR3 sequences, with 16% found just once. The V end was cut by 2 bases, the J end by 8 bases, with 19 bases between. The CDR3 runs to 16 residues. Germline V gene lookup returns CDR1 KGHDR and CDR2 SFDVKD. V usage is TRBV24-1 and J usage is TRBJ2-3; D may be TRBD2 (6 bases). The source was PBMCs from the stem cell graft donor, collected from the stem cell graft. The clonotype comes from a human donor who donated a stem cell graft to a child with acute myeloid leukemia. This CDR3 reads CATSDYETSRDLTQYF. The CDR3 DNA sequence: TGTGCCACCAGTGATTATGAGACTAGTCGGGACCTTACGCAGTATTTT.